A selection of T cell receptor beta chains follows, all from one sample in a study of cytomegalovirus exposure and HLA in healthy donors. The data were produced by immunoSEQ multiplex PCR, yet TCRdb's version contains in-frame clones alone and is incomplete. Of 120,000 to 150,000 clones in the sample, roughly 78% were seen once. The sequencing sample was made of PBMCs. The receptors here all came from a man in his forties or fifties in good health and CMV-seropositive. CDR3s include the opening cysteine and the closing phenylalanine or tryptophan. The D gene is left open where the match is weak. A row's size may be missing; if present it is once, few, many or a size class.

clone size	V gene	J gene	D gene	CDR3 DNA	CDR3 protein
few	TRBV18	TRBJ2-7	-	TGTGCCAGCTCACCGGAGACGGGGAGAGAGCAGTACTTC	CASSPETGREQYF
few	TRBV21-1	TRBJ2-1	-	TGTGCCAGCCCCCCCAGGGTTGCATGGCACAATGAGCAGTTCTTC	CASPPRVAWHNEQFF
-	TRBV7-3	TRBJ1-2	TRBD1	TGTGCCAGCAGCCCGGACAGGGACTATGGCTACACCTTC	CASSPDRDYGYTF
-	TRBV6-4	TRBJ2-2	TRBD2	TGTGCCAGCAGTGAAAGCGGGAGCACCGGGGAGCTGTTTTTT	CASSESGSTGELFF
-	TRBV25-1	TRBJ2-1	TRBD2	TGTGCCAGCAGTGACCGACTAGCGGGAATGAATGAGCAGTTCTTC	CASSDRLAGMNEQFF
few	TRBV21-1	TRBJ2-5	-	TGTGCCAGCATCGGAGCGGCTTGTGAGACCCAGTACTTC	CASIGAACETQYF
-	TRBV30	TRBJ1-1	-	TGTGCCTGGGGGGGAGGGTATGGCACTGAAGCTTTCTTT	CAWGGGYGTEAFF
-	TRBV6-5	TRBJ1-5	TRBD1	TGTGCCAGCAGTCCGGACAGGGGAGGGAATCAGCCCCAGCATTTT	CASSPDRGGNQPQHF
-	TRBV19	TRBJ2-6	-	TGTGCCAGTAGTATGAGAGGCTCTGGGGCCAACGTCCTGACTTTC	CASSMRGSGANVLTF
once	TRBV5-1	TRBJ2-7	TRBD1	TGCGCCAGCAGCCCGGACAGGGTCGCCCACTACGAGCAGTACTTC	CASSPDRVAHYEQYF
-	TRBV7-8	TRBJ2-7	-	TGTGCCAGCTCCATCACAACCTACGAGCAGTACTTC	CASSITTYEQYF
-	TRBV5-6	TRBJ2-7	TRBD2	TGTGCCAGCAGCTTCGGCGGGAGGGCCTACGAGCAGTACTTC	CASSFGGRAYEQYF
-	TRBV6-6	TRBJ1-1	TRBD1	TGTGCCAGCAACACAGGGGTAAACACTGAAGCTTTCTTT	CASNTGVNTEAFF
few	TRBV28	TRBJ2-7	TRBD1	TGTGCCAGCAGTCTAGGGACAGCTCCCTACGAGCAGTACTTC	CASSLGTAPYEQYF
-	TRBV5-4	TRBJ1-1	-	TGTGCCAGCAGCTTGAATAGGGGTAGCCGTCACACTGAAGCTTTCTTT	CASSLNRGSRHTEAFF
-	TRBV6-5	TRBJ1-1	-	TGTGCCAGCAGCGGACAGAATATGAACACTGAAGCTTTCTTT	CASSGQNMNTEAFF
few	TRBV29-1	TRBJ2-3	TRBD2	TGCAGCGTCGCCATAAACAGACTAGCCGATACGCAGTATTTT	CSVAINRLADTQYF
-	TRBV28	TRBJ1-5	TRBD1	TGTGCCACTCTTCGACAGGGAACATCCAATCAGCCCCAGCATTTT	CATLRQGTSNQPQHF
-	TRBV19	TRBJ1-2	-	TGTGCCAGTTTCGGGCAGGGGCGCTTCTATGGCTACACCTTC	CASFGQGRFYGYTF
-	TRBV18	TRBJ1-1	-	TGTGCCAGCTCATACCAGGACACTGAAGCTTTCTTT	CASSYQDTEAFF
few	TRBV11-3	TRBJ1-3	-	TGTGCCAGCAGCGTACAGGGTGCTGGAAACACCATATATTTT	CASSVQGAGNTIYF
-	TRBV4-1	TRBJ1-5	-	TGCGCCAGCAGCCCCAATCGGGTATACAATCAGCCCCAGCATTTT	CASSPNRVYNQPQHF
once	TRBV14	TRBJ2-2	-	TGTGCCAGCCGCCCGCCCGGTGGGGCTCCTATCCGGGAGCTGTTTTTT	CASRPPGGAPIRELFF
-	TRBV5-4	TRBJ2-7	-	TGTGCCAGCAGCTTAGGGGACAAACCCTACAAGCAGTACTTC	CASSLGDKPYKQYF
-	TRBV11-2	TRBJ1-1	TRBD1	TGTGCCAGCAGCCCACGGGGACAGGGGAACACTGAAGCTTTCTTT	CASSPRGQGNTEAFF
-	TRBV5-1	TRBJ2-1	TRBD1	TGCGCCAGCGGCGTGAGGGGGCAGAATGAGCAGTTCTTC	CASGVRGQNEQFF
-	TRBV7-9	TRBJ2-1	TRBD2	TGTGCCAGCAGTCGCGGACTAGCGGGATCATCCTACAATGAGCAGTTCTTC	CASSRGLAGSSYNEQFF
-	TRBV10-3	TRBJ1-1	TRBD1	TGTGCCATCAGTGCAGGGGGGCGTGGGAATACTGAAGCTTTCTTT	CAISAGGRGNTEAFF
-	TRBV5-1	TRBJ2-1	TRBD2	TGCGCCAGCAGCTTGCAGACTAGCGTTAATGAGCAGTTCTTC	CASSLQTSVNEQFF
few	TRBV25-1	TRBJ2-1	TRBD2	TGTGCCAGCAGTGAGGGTCGACTAGCGGGAGGCAATGAGCAGTTCTTC	CASSEGRLAGGNEQFF
once	TRBV7-9	TRBJ2-2	TRBD2	TGTTCCAGCAGCTTAACGGGGGGGACCGGGGAGCTGTTTTTT	CSSSLTGGTGELFF
-	TRBV28	TRBJ2-6	-	TGTGCCAGCAGTACCATAGCGGTTGGGGCCAACGTCCTGACTTTC	CASSTIAVGANVLTF
once	TRBV2	TRBJ2-1	TRBD2	TGTGCCAGCAGGGGACTAGCGAGCGGCAATGAGCAGTTCTTC	CASRGLASGNEQFF
few	TRBV6-1	TRBJ2-1	TRBD2	TGTGCCAGCAGTGAAGGATGGCGGGAGGGGGGGGATGAGCAGTTCTTC	CASSEGWREGGDEQFF
-	TRBV30	TRBJ2-1	-	TGTGCCTGGACTATTAATGTAAATGAGCAGTTCTTC	CAWTINVNEQFF
once	TRBV5-1	TRBJ1-6	TRBD1	TGCGCCAGCAGTCGGGACAGGAATTCACCCCTCCACTTT	CASSRDRNSPLHF
few	TRBV27	TRBJ1-2	TRBD1	TGTGCCAGCAGTTTTACTTCGAGGTCCGGGACAGGGGTAGACGGCTACACCTTC	CASSFTSRSGTGVDGYTF
few	TRBV7-3	TRBJ2-3	TRBD1	TGTGCCAGCAGCTTAACACAGGGGGCCCGGAAGGATACGCAGTATTTT	CASSLTQGARKDTQYF
-	TRBV19	TRBJ2-5	-	TGTGCCAGTACAGGGCCTCAAAGGGAGACCCAGTACTTC	CASTGPQRETQYF
few	TRBV11-1	TRBJ1-1	-	TGTGCCAGCACCCCCTCGGGGGGTACTGAAGCTTTCTTT	CASTPSGGTEAFF
-	TRBV18	TRBJ2-3	TRBD2	TGTGCCAGCTCAAGGAGGACTAGCGGGACTCAAACAGATACGCAGTATTTT	CASSRRTSGTQTDTQYF
-	TRBV18	TRBJ2-2	-	TGTGCCAGCTCACCATTGGGGTCAGGGCCGAACACCGGGGAGCTGTTTTTT	CASSPLGSGPNTGELFF
-	TRBV6-1	TRBJ1-3	-	TGTGCCAGCAGTGAGGGACATGGCTCTGGAAACGCCATATATTTT	CASSEGHGSGNAIYF
-	TRBV2	TRBJ1-6	-	TGTGCCAGCAGTGCGGGGGGGCAGTCCTATAATTCACCCCTCCACTTT	CASSAGGQSYNSPLHF
once	TRBV5-1	TRBJ1-3	TRBD1	TGCGCCAGCAGCTTTGAGGGACAGACCATCTCTGGAAACACCATATATTTT	CASSFEGQTISGNTIYF
-	TRBV28	TRBJ2-1	-	TGTGCCAGCATAAGGCCAGGCTCCTACAATGAGCAGTTCTTC	CASIRPGSYNEQFF
-	TRBV18	TRBJ1-4	TRBD1	TGTGCCAGCTCACTCGGACAGGGGAATGAAAAACTGTTTTTT	CASSLGQGNEKLFF
-	TRBV11-2	TRBJ2-2	TRBD2	TGTGCCAGCAGCTTAGCGGGAGGAACCGGGGAGCTGTTTTTT	CASSLAGGTGELFF
few	TRBV19	TRBJ1-5	TRBD1	TGTGCCAGTAGCTCGGACAGGGGCCGAGGGGGGCCCCAGCATTTT	CASSSDRGRGGPQHF
-	TRBV28	TRBJ2-7	-	TGTGCCAGCAGCCCCCCACCCCAGGGATCCTACGAGCAGTACTTC	CASSPPPQGSYEQYF
few	TRBV29-1	TRBJ2-7	-	TGCAGCGTTGAAGAGGTTGCGGGGAACGAGCAGTACTTC	CSVEEVAGNEQYF
-	TRBV29-1	TRBJ2-7	TRBD1	TGCAGCGTTGAAGATATAAGGGACAGGGCCTACGAGCAGTACTTC	CSVEDIRDRAYEQYF
-	TRBV10-3	TRBJ2-7	TRBD2	TGTGCCATCAGTCCGGGGGGGGTTCGACAAGCCTACGAGCAGTACTTC	CAISPGGVRQAYEQYF
-	TRBV19	TRBJ2-2	TRBD2	TGTGCCAGTAGAGGACTAGCAGAAGAGCGTGGGGAGCTGTTTTTT	CASRGLAEERGELFF
-	TRBV7-2	TRBJ2-2	-	TGTGCCAGCAGCTTAGAGCCTACCGGGGAGCTGTTTTTT	CASSLEPTGELFF